A selection of T cell receptor beta chains follows, all from one sample in a study of shared clonotypes between healthy human individuals. Clones were sequenced by immunoSEQ multiplex PCR, and TCRdb holds only the in-frame ones, with some missing. The sample carries some 740,000 clones, 85% to 95% recorded once. Sequenced: naive CD8+ T cells sorted from blood. These receptor sequences come from a man younger than 45 in good health. CDR3s include the opening cysteine and the closing phenylalanine or tryptophan. The D gene is left open where the match is weak. Clone size is shown for a subset of rows, as once, few, many or a class of expanded clone.

d_call j_call clone_size v_call cdr3_aa cdr3_nt
- TRBJ2-7 once TRBV11-2 CASTPPRAGSYEQYF TGTGCCAGCACCCCCCCCAGGGCGGGATCCTACGAGCAGTACTTC
- TRBJ2-5 - TRBV6-6 CASSPVPPGPQYF TGTGCCAGCAGCCCAGTCCCCCCGGGACCGCAGTACTTC
TRBD2 TRBJ2-1 - TRBV28 CASRPWTSGSGGYNEQFF TGTGCCAGCAGACCCTGGACTAGCGGGAGCGGGGGGTACAATGAGCAGTTCTTC
- TRBJ2-7 - TRBV11-2 CASSPPDSYEQYF TGTGCCAGCAGCCCCCCGGACAGCTACGAGCAGTACTTC
TRBD1 TRBJ1-1 - TRBV5-4 CASSWTGGTEAFF TGTGCCAGCAGCTGGACAGGGGGGACTGAAGCTTTCTTT
TRBD1 TRBJ2-7 - TRBV28 CASSSDLGQGSHEQYF TGTGCCAGCAGCTCAGATTTGGGACAGGGGAGCCACGAGCAGTACTTC
TRBD1 TRBJ1-1 - TRBV29-1 CSVEEDRDNTEAFF TGCAGCGTTGAAGAGGACAGGGATAACACTGAAGCTTTCTTT
- TRBJ1-5 - TRBV27 CASSLSDGSNQPQHF TGTGCCAGCAGTTTATCCGATGGTAGCAATCAGCCCCAGCATTTT
TRBD2 TRBJ2-7 once TRBV5-1 CASSSGLAEISYEQYF TGCGCCAGCAGCTCCGGACTAGCGGAGATCTCCTACGAGCAGTACTTC
- TRBJ2-4 - TRBV7-9 CASSGTSGPKNIQYF TGTGCCAGCAGCGGTACGTCAGGGCCCAAAAACATTCAGTACTTC
- TRBJ2-1 - TRBV27 CASSFFHEQFF TGTGCCAGCAGTTTTTTTCATGAGCAGTTCTTC
- TRBJ2-3 - TRBV13 CASSLGLTITTDTQYF TGTGCCAGCAGCTTAGGATTGACTATCACCACAGATACGCAGTATTTT
- TRBJ2-6 - TRBV29-1 CSVVGTGPYHSGANVLTF TGCAGCGTCGTGGGAACAGGGCCCTACCACTCTGGGGCCAACGTCCTGACTTTC
TRBD2 TRBJ2-2 - TRBV11-2 CASSSWTSGRPGELFF TGTGCCAGCAGCTCATGGACTAGCGGGAGGCCCGGGGAGCTGTTTTTT